What follows are 14 T cell receptor beta chains derived from one specimen sequenced in a study of CD8+ T cells in alopecia areata. Sequencing used cDNA as its template, made by extracting RNA and reverse transcribing it. Sequenced by immunoSEQ multiplex PCR; TCRdb stores in-frame clones only, minus some. The data contain roughly 200,000 clones, about 55% of them singletons. Treatment denoted: oral pan-JAK inhibitor, 5-10 mg twice daily. The starting material was CD8+ T cells sorted from blood, obtained at week 24, from a patient treated with tofacitinib. These receptors all stem from a human donor with alopecia areata.

This clone came up a few times. V and J are TRBV7-9 and TRBJ1-1; D not resolved. The CDR3 spans 15 residues. The germline CDR1 and CDR2 sequences are SEHNR and FQNEAQ (reference sequence). With 1 base removed from V and 1 base from J, the gap between germline ends came to 10 bases. The CDR3 DNA is TGTGCCAGCAGCTTAGTGGGCTCCTCGAACACTGAAGCTTTCTTT. It specifies CASSLVGSSNTEAFF.

Only one count was recorded for this clone. The V and J genes are TRBV7-2 and TRBJ1-5; D gene ambiguous. Per the germline V gene, CDR1 is SGHTA and CDR2 is FQGNSA. Trimming cost V 1 base and J 5 bases, with 6 bases left between them. CDR3 length equals 13 residues. The CDR3 DNA reads TGTGCCAGCAGCTTAGAGACCGATCAGCCCCAGCATTTT. This sequence encodes CASSLETDQPQHF. Looking up the rest from reference TRBV7-2 and TRBJ1-5 gives the full variable domain: GAGVSQSPSNKVTEKGKDVELRCDPISGHTALYWYRQSLGQGLEFLIYFQGNSAPDKSGLPSDRFSAERTGGSVSTLTIQRTQQEDSAVYLCASSLETDQPQHFGDGTRLSIL.

A few counts support this clone. The chain recombines TRBV4-3 with TRBJ1-3, with D maybe TRBD1 (6 bases). Trimming left V 0 bases short and J 5 bases short, with 26 bases between. Germline assignment: CDR1 LGHNA and CDR2 YSLEER. This CDR3 region has 20 residues. CDR3 bases: TGCGCCAGCAGCCAAGATCCCCTCTCCCGGGACAACCGAAGGAGAAACACCATATATTTT. It translates to CASSQDPLSRDNRRRNTIYF.

The chain employs TRBV19 and TRBJ1-1; TRBD1 aligns across 7 bases. The J segment lost 6 bases and the V segment lost 6 bases, leaving 7 bases of the junction unmatched. Germline V lookup: CDR1 LNHDA, CDR2 SQIVND (reference sequence). This CDR3 has 13 residues. CDR3 region: CASSKDGTAEAFF. CDR3 sequence (DNA): TGTGCCAGTAGCAAAGATGGGACAGCTGAAGCTTTCTTT.

The chain combines TRBV6-5 with TRBJ1-1; 9 nucleotides agree with TRBD1. The CDR3 has 14 residues. J gave up 6 bases and V 6 bases, and 8 bases lay outside the gene matches. The germline V gene has CDR1 MNHEY and CDR2 SVGAGI. The DNA of the CDR3 is TGTGCCAGCAGCCCGGACAGGGGTCGGCCTGAAGCTTTCTTT. Encoded protein: CASSPDRGRPEAFF.

This clone was counted between two and nine times. This CDR3 is also generated by other DNA sequences in the sample. The chain carries TRBV2 and TRBJ2-7; D is uncertain. Per germline, CDR1 SNHLY and CDR2 FYNNEI. The CDR3 is made up of 12 amino acids. Trimming cost V 3 bases and J 3 bases, with 6 bases left between them. For the CDR3, the DNA is TGTGCCAGCAGTGAGGGCATCTACGAGCAGTACTTC. It translates to CASSEGIYEQYF.

In nucleotides, the CDR3 is TGTGCCAGTAGTATCGCGGGGTCTGAAGCTTTCTTT. Translating gives CASSIAGSEAFF. V is TRBV19 and J is TRBJ1-1; D call uncertain. The CDR3 totals 12 residues. Germline loops: CDR1 LNHDA, CDR2 SQIVND (reference sequence). The V end was cut by 3 bases, the J end by 6 bases, with 8 bases between.

The chain recombines TRBV7-3 with TRBJ2-2; the D is unclear. Trimming shortened V by 5 bases and J by 3 bases, and 4 bases separated the two germline ends. The CDR3 loop spans 12 amino acids. CDR1 is SGHTA, CDR2 FQGTGA, per germline. CDR3 in amino acids: CASSNDTGELFF. DNA for the CDR3: TGTGCCAGCAGCAACGACACCGGGGAGCTGTTTTTT.

This clone was seen a handful of times. The chain couples TRBV30 to TRBJ2-7, with unresolved D. Trimming took 0 bases from V and 5 from J, leaving 5 bases between them. This CDR3 region has 11 residues. Looked up from germline, CDR1 is GTSNPN and CDR2 is SVGIG (reference sequence). The CDR3 DNA sequence: TGTGCCTGGAGTGTCGAGAACGAGCAGTACTTC. This codes for CAWSVENEQYF. The variable domain in full, completed from reference TRBV30 and TRBJ2-7, reads SQTIHQWPATLVQPVGSPLSLECTVEGTSNPNLYWYRQAAGRGLQLLFYSVGIGQISSEVPQNLSASRPQDRQFILSSKKLLLSDSGFYLCAWSVENEQYFGPGTRLTVT.

The DNA of the CDR3 is TGTGCCACCAGAAATACTAGCGGGGGCTCCTACGAGCAGTACTTC. This encodes CATRNTSGGSYEQYF. J is TRBJ2-7 and V is TRBV15; 11 bases agree with TRBD2. Trimming took 6 bases from V and 0 from J; bases not matched to a gene: 4. Per germline, CDR1 LNHNV and CDR2 YYDKDF (reference sequence). The CDR3 has 15 residues.

The chain couples TRBV14 to TRBJ2-7; D not certain. Germline-derived CDR1 and CDR2 are SGHDN and FVKESK. V gave up 0 bases and J gave up 3 bases, with 6 bases separating them. CDR3 length: 13 amino acids. CDR3 amino acids: CASSQDTGYEQYF. As DNA, the CDR3 is TGTGCCAGCAGCCAAGATACGGGCTACGAGCAGTACTTC.

V is TRBV7-2 and J is TRBJ2-7; D possibly corresponds to TRBD1 (5 bases). This CDR3 comprises 14 residues. With 3 bases removed from V and 3 bases from J, the gap between germline ends came to 12 bases. CDR1 SGHTA and CDR2 FQGNSA come from the germline V gene. CDR3 in DNA: TGTGCCAGCAGCTTCCAGGGCAGAGTCTACGAGCAGTACTTC. Encoded protein: CASSFQGRVYEQYF.

The genes are TRBV6-5 and TRBJ1-1; possibly TRBD1 for D (5 bases). With 8 bases removed from V and 3 bases from J, the gap between germline ends came to 7 bases. CDR1 and CDR2 (germline): MNHEY, SVGAGI. CDR3 length: 11 amino acids. The CDR3 protein is CASGTYTEAFF. The CDR3 DNA sequence: TGTGCCAGCGGGACGTACACTGAAGCTTTCTTT.

This clone was seen a handful of times. The V call is TRBV6-1, the J call TRBJ2-2; D not resolved. V lost 7 bases and J 1 base, leaving 4 bases between the germline ends. CDR3 length: 12 residues. Germline V lookup: CDR1 MNHNS, CDR2 SASEGT. The CDR3 loop is CASTGNTGELFF. Written as DNA, the CDR3 is TGTGCCAGCACCGGGAACACCGGGGAGCTGTTTTTT.